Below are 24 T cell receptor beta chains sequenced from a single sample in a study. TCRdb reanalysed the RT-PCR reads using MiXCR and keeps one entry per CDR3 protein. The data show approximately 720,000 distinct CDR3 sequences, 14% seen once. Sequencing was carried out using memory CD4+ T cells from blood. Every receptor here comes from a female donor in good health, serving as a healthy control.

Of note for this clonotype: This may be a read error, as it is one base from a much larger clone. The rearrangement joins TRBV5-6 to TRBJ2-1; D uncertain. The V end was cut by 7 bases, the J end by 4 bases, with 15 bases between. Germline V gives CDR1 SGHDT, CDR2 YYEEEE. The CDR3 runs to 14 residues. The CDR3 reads CASQRRPEYNEQFF. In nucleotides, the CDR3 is TGTGCCAGCCAACGGAGACCCGAATACAATGAGCAGTTCTTC.

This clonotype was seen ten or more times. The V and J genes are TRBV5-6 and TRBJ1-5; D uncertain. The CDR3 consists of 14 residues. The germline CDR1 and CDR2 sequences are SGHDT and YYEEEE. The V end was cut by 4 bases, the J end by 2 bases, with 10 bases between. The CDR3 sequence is CASSRGWGNQPQHF. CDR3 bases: TGTGCCAGCAGCCGAGGGTGGGGCAATCAGCCCCAGCATTTT.

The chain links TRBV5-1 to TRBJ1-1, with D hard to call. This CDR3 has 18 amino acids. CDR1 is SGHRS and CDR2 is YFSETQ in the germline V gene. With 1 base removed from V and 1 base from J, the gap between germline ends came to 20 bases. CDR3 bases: TGCGCCAGCAGCTTGTCGCTTCTTATGTCGGCTGGGAACACTGAAGCTTTCTTT. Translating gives CASSLSLLMSAGNTEAFF.

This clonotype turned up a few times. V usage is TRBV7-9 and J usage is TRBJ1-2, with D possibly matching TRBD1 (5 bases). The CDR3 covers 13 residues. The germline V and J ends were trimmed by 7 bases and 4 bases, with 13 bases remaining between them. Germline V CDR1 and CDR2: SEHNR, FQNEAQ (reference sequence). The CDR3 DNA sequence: TGTGCCAGCACCGAACGGGACGTCTATGGCTACACCTTC. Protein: CASTERDVYGYTF.

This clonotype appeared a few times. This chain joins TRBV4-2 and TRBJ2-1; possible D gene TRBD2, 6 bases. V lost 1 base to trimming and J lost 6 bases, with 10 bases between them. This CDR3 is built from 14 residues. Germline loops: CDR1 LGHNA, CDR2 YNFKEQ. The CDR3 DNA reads TGTGCCAGCAGCCAAGGGACTAACACCAATGAGCAGTTCTTC. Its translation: CASSQGTNTNEQFF.

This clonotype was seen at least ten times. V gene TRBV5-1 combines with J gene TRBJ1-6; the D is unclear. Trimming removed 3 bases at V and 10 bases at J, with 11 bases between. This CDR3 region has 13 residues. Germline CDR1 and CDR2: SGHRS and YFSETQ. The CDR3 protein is CASSSDPSSPLHF. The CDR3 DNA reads TGCGCCAGCAGCTCGGACCCGAGCTCACCCCTCCACTTT.

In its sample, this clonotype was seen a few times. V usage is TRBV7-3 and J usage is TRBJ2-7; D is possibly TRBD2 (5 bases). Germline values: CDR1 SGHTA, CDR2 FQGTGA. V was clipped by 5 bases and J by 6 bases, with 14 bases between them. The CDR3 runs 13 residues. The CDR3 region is CASSPRGVSEQYF. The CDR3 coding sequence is TGTGCCAGCAGCCCCCGGGGTGTTAGCGAGCAGTACTTC. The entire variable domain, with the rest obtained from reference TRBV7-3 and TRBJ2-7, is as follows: GAGVSQTPSNKVTEKGKYVELRCDPISGHTALYWYRQSLGQGPEFLIYFQGTGAADDSGLPNDRFFAVRPEGSVSTLKIQRTERGDSAVYLCASSPRGVSEQYFGPGTRLTVT.

The CDR3, as DNA: TGCGCCAGCAGCTTCGGGGCGGGAGGGCCCGGCGAAGAGACCCAGTACTTC. Its translation: CASSFGAGGPGEETQYF. This sequence joins TRBV5-1 and TRBJ2-5, with 9 bases fitting TRBD2. J was trimmed by 3 bases and V by 2 bases; bases with no gene match: 11. Germline V lookup: CDR1 SGHRS, CDR2 YFSETQ. There are 17 residues in the CDR3.

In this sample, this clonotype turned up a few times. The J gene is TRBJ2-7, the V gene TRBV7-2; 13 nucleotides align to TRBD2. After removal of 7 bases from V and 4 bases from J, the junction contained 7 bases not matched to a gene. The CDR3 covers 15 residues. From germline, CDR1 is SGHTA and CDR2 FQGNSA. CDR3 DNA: TGTGCCAGCACCTCCCTGACTAGCGGGGGGTACGAGCAGTACTTC. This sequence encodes CASTSLTSGGYEQYF. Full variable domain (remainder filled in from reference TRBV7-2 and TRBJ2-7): GAGVSQSPSNKVTEKGKDVELRCDPISGHTALYWYRQSLGQGLEFLIYFQGNSAPDKSGLPSDRFSAERTGGSVSTLTIQRTQQEDSAVYLCASTSLTSGGYEQYFGPGTRLTVT.

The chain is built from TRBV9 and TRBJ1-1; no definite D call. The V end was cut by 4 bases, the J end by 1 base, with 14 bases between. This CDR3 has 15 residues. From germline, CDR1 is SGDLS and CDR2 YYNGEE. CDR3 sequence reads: CASSRRTSPNTEAFF. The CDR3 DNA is TGTGCCAGCAGCCGGCGGACCAGCCCGAACACTGAAGCTTTCTTT.

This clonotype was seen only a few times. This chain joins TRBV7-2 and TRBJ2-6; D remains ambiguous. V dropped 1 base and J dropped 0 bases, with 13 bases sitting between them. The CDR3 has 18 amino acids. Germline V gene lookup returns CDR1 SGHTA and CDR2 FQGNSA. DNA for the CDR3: TGTGCCAGCAGCTTAGTGGCCGTCGCAAGCTCTGGGGCCAACGTCCTGACTTTC. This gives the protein CASSLVAVASSGANVLTF.

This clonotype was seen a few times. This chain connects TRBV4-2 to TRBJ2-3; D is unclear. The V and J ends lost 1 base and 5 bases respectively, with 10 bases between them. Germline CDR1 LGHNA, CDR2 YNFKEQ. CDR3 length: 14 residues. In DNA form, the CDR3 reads TGTGCCAGCAGCCAAGGGTTGTCCCTAGATACGCAGTATTTT. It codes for CASSQGLSLDTQYF.

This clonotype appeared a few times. This chain's CDR3 is CASSLGWVGTEAFF. CDR3 bases: TGTGCCAGCAGCTTGGGGTGGGTGGGCACTGAAGCTTTCTTT. The chain combines TRBV7-2 with TRBJ1-1; no reliable D call. With 3 bases removed from V and 4 bases from J, the gap between germline ends came to 12 bases. This CDR3 is built from 14 residues. Germline V CDR1 and CDR2: SGHTA, FQGNSA. The entire variable domain, with the rest obtained from reference TRBV7-2 and TRBJ1-1, is as follows: GAGVSQSPSNKVTEKGKDVELRCDPISGHTALYWYRQSLGQGLEFLIYFQGNSAPDKSGLPSDRFSAERTGGSVSTLTIQRTQQEDSAVYLCASSLGWVGTEAFFGQGTRLTVV.

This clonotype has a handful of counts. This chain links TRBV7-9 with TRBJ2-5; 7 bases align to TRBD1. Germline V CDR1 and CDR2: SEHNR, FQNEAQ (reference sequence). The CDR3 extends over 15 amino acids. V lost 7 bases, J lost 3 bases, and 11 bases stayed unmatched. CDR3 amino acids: CASNPLGTDKETQYF. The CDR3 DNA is TGTGCCAGCAACCCATTGGGGACAGATAAAGAGACCCAGTACTTC.

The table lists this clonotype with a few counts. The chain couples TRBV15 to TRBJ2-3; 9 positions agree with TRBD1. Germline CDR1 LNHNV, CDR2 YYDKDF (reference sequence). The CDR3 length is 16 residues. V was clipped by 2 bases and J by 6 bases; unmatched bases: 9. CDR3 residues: CATSRTGTGLSDTQYF. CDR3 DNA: TGTGCCACCAGCAGAACCGGGACAGGGTTGTCGGATACGCAGTATTTT.

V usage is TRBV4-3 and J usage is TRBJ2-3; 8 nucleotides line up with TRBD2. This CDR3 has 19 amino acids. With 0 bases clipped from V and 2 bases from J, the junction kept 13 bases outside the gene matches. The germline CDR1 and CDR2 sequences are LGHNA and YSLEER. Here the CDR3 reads CASSQDQYLGGRSTDTQYF. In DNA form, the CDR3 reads TGCGCCAGCAGCCAAGATCAATATCTCGGCGGGAGGTCCACAGATACGCAGTATTTT.

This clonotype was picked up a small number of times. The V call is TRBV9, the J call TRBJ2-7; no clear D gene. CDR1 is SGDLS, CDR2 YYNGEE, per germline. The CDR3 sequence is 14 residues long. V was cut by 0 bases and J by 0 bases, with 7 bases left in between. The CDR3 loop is CASSVGVLSYEQYF. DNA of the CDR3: TGTGCCAGCAGCGTAGGGGTCCTCTCCTACGAGCAGTACTTC.

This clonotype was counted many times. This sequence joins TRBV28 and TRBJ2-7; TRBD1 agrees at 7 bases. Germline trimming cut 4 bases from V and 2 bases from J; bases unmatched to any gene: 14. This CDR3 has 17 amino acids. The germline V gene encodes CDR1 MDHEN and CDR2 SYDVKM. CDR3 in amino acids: CASSSLRDRHSTYEQYF. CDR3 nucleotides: TGTGCCAGCAGTTCCCTCCGGGACAGACACAGTACCTACGAGCAGTACTTC.

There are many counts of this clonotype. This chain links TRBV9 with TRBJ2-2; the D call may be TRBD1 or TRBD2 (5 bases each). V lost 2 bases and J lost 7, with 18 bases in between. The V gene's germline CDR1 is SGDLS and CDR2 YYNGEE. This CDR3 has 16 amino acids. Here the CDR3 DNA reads TGTGCCAGCAGCGTCGTGCAGGGAGATCCCCTCGGGGAGCTGTTTTTT. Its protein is CASSVVQGDPLGELFF.

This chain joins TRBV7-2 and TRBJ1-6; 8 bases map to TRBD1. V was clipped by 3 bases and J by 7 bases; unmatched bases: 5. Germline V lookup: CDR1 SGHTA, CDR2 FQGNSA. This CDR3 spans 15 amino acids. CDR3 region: CASSFPNRGNSPLHF. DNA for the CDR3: TGTGCCAGCAGCTTTCCAAACAGGGGGAATTCACCCCTCCACTTT.

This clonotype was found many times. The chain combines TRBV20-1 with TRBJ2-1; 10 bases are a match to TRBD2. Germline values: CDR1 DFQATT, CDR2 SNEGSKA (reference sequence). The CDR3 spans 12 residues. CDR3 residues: CRASGRAHEQFF. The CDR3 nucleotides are TGCAGGGCAAGCGGGAGGGCCCATGAGCAGTTCTTC.

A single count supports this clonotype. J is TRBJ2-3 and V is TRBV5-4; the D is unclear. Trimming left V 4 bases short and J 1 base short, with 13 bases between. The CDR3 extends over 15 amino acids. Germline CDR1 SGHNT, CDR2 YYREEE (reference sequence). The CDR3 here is CASSPSSRGTDTQYF. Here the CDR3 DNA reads TGTGCCAGCAGCCCCAGTTCCCGTGGCACAGATACGCAGTATTTT.

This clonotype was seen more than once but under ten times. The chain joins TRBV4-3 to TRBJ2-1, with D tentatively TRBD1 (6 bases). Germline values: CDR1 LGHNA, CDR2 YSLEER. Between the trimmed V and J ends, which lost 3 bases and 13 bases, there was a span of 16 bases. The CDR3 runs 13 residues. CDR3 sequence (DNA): TGCGCCAGCAGCCAGGCCCCGGGGACAACTCAGTTCTTC. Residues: CASSQAPGTTQFF.

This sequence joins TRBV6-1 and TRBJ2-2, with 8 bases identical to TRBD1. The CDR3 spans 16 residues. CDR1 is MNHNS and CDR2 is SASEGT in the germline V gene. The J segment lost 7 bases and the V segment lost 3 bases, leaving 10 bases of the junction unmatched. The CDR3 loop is CASSERWGQAYGELFF. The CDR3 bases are TGTGCCAGCAGTGAGCGTTGGGGACAGGCCTACGGGGAGCTGTTTTTT.